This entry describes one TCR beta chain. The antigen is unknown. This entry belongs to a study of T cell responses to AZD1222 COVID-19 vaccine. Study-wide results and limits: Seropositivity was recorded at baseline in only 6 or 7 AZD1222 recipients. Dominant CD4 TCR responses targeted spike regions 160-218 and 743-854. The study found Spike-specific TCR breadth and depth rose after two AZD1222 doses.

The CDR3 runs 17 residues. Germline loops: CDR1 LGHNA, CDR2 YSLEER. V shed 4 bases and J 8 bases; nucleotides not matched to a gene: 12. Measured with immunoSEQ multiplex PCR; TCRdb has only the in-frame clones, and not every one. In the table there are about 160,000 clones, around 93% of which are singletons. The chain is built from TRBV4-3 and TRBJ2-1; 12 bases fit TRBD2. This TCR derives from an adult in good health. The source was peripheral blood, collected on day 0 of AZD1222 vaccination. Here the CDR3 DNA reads TGCGCCAGCAGCCCCCATGTGGGACTAGCGGGCCTCTATGAGCAGTTCTTC. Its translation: CASSPHVGLAGLYEQFF.